This TCR beta chain derives from a study of cytomegalovirus exposure and HLA in healthy donors. Findings and caveats of the study: Later, an analysis found that common viral pathogens appeared to be linked with several of the most significant clusters. Segments of the TCR beta V type were, in most cases, productive about 87% or about 30% of the time in an earlier analysis. Reports showed the classifier diagnosing cytomegalovirus status with high specificity and sensitivity.

The PCR had 60 Vbeta and 13 Jbeta primers. Libraries were prepared by immunoSEQ multiplex PCR; TCRdb keeps only in-frame clonotypes and omits some of them. The repertoire holds 280,000 or so clones, with approximately 90% as singletons. The CDR3 extends over 14 amino acids. The germline CDR1 and CDR2 sequences are LNHDA and SQIVND (reference sequence). J lost 6 bases, V lost 6 bases, and 7 bases had no gene match. This clone was counted between two and nine times. Its matching antigen is unknown. The specimen was PBMCs. The genes are TRBV19 and TRBJ2-4; 8 bases map to TRBD1. This TCR was sampled from a woman between 18 and 29 years old in good health and CMV-seronegative. As DNA, the CDR3 is TGTGCCAGTAGCGAGACAGGGGCCGGAAACATTCAGTACTTC. This codes for CASSETGAGNIQYF.